This T cell receptor (beta chain) originates from a study of shared clonotypes between healthy human individuals. The study's findings and limits: It was observed that about 5% of naive CD4 clonotypes were shared across a handful of donors.

To note about this clone: The antigen remains undetermined.

TCRdb keeps only in-frame clones here, not all; method: immunoSEQ multiplex PCR. Of under 2.5 million clones listed, just under 95% are singletons. CD45RA+ naive and CD45RA-negative memory subsets were separated from CD4+ cells. This CDR3 comprises 13 residues. Germline V gene lookup returns CDR1 SSHAT and CDR2 FNYEAQ (reference sequence). V shed 5 bases, J shed 9 bases, and the junction held 7 bases outside the gene matches. Sequencing was done on a sample of naive CD4+ T cells from PBMCs. Regarding subset: CD45RA+ positively selected. The chain couples TRBV7-7 to TRBJ2-1; 7 nucleotides agree with TRBD2. The receptor comes from a man between 18 and 29 years old in good health. Some clones in this sample may be carry-over from other donors' samples. The CDR3 sequence: CASSAGTTAEQFF. The CDR3 DNA sequence: TGTGCCAGCAGCGCCGGGACTACGGCTGAGCAGTTCTTC.